This TCR beta chain was recorded in a study of CD8 T cells in Susac syndrome. Notes on this clonotype: Its target is unknown.

Random hexamers were used to reverse transcribe an amount of about 0.45 to 1 ug RNA. TCRdb re-called the immunoSEQ multiplex PCR reads through MiXCR, storing one row per CDR3 protein. The sample shows about 130,000 distinct CDR3 sequences, 95% of them seen only once. Study conclusions and caveats: In TEMRA cells and active patients, CD8+ clonal expansion in Susac reached its peak. Total CD8+ and CD8+ TEMRA repertoires contained fewer than 20 and five Susac-specific public clones, respectively.

Germline CDR1 and CDR2: SEHNR and FQNEAQ (reference sequence). This CDR3 has 16 residues. The ends were cut back, 0 bases at V and 0 bases at J, with 9 bases in the middle. High-throughput TCR beta sequencing covered peripheral CD8+ and CD4+ T cells. Diagnostic criteria for definite or probable disease, in their recently defined form, were met by the patients with Susac syndrome. The rearrangement uses TRBV7-9 and TRBJ2-4; possibly TRBD2 for D (6 bases). This TCR was recovered from a human donor with Susac syndrome. The sample taken for sequencing was CD8+ T cells from PBMCs. The CDR3 nucleotides are TGTGCCAGCAGCTTAGCCGAGCGGGCAGCCAAAAACATTCAGTACTTC. It is translated as CASSLAERAAKNIQYF.